This passage covers 17 T cell receptor beta chains from one sample sequenced in a study of T cells in Graves' hyperthyroidism and ophthalmopathy. The investigators amplified TCR beta CDR3 regions from RNA transcripts. The TCR CDR3 was amplified in a first-round RT-PCR using the HTBI primer set. A single record per CDR3 protein comes from TCRdb applying MiXCR to the multiplex PCR reads. The repertoire holds fewer than 900,000 distinct CDR3 sequences, approximately 18% seen once, with approximately 15% in the top ten. The sample consisted of blood. These receptors came from a woman aged 45-59 years with Graves' hyperthyroidism that later progressed to Graves' ophthalmopathy.

This chain joins TRBV30 and TRBJ1-1, with D perhaps TRBD1 (5 bases). The germline CDR1 and CDR2 sequences are GTSNPN and SVGIG (reference sequence). This CDR3 is built from 14 residues. V lost 2 bases, J lost 7 bases, and 17 bases lay in between. The CDR3 region is CAWSRGTPTGEAFF. In DNA form, the CDR3 reads TGTGCCTGGAGTCGCGGGACCCCAACCGGTGAAGCTTTCTTT.

In its sample, this clonotype was seen many times. The rearrangement links TRBV12-3 or TRBV12-4 to TRBJ2-2; 8 bases match TRBD1. The CDR3 contains 17 residues. V shed 6 bases and J 5 bases; nucleotides not matched to a gene: 14. CDR3 amino acids: CASREGIQGARTGELFF. The CDR3 DNA sequence: TGTGCCAGCAGGGAGGGGATTCAGGGGGCGCGGACCGGGGAGCTGTTTTTT.

This clonotype was picked up a small number of times. The chain recombines TRBV4-1 with TRBJ1-5; 7 nucleotides line up with TRBD1. J lost 0 bases, V lost 1 base, and 6 bases had no gene match. CDR3 length: 17 residues. Germline V lookup: CDR1 MGHRA, CDR2 YSYEKL. CDR3 sequence reads: CASSQGTGSYSNQPQHF. CDR3 sequence (DNA): TGCGCCAGCAGCCAAGGGACAGGTAGTTATAGCAATCAGCCCCAGCATTTT.

This clonotype was picked up many times. The chain is built from TRBV12-3 or TRBV12-4 and TRBJ1-2; 8 bases are shared with TRBD1. Losses at the gene ends were 5 bases for V and 6 bases for J; bases not matched to a gene: 8. The CDR3 length is 14 residues. CDR3 sequence (DNA): TGTGCCAGCAGTCTATACAGGGGGATGGATGGCTACACCTTC. Protein: CASSLYRGMDGYTF.

The genes are TRBV11-2 and TRBJ1-4; no firm D call. The CDR3 runs 13 residues. Trimming pared 5 bases from V and 7 bases from J, leaving 11 bases between. Germline CDR1 SGHAT, CDR2 FQNNGV. This CDR3 reads CASSPRTLEKLFF. The DNA for the CDR3 is TGTGCCAGCAGCCCTCGGACTCTTGAAAAACTGTTTTTT.

The sample holds one count of this clonotype. This sequence joins TRBV12-3 or TRBV12-4 and TRBJ1-3; D gene unclear. This CDR3 has 13 amino acids. V was trimmed by 5 bases and J by 2 bases, leaving 7 bases between them. The CDR3 loop is CASSPRPGNTIYF. The DNA of the CDR3 is TGTGCCAGCAGTCCTAGGCCTGGAAACACCATATATTTT.

Comment on this clonotype: Compared with germline, one end of the junction differs, possibly owing to a read error. This chain uses TRBV5-1 with TRBJ1-2, with 7 bases matching TRBD1. This CDR3 is 18 amino acids long. Germline assignment: CDR1 SGHRS and CDR2 YFSETQ. The CDR3 spells CSSSPQPRDSLLNYGYTF. For the CDR3, the DNA is TGCTCCAGCAGCCCCCAGCCCCGGGACAGCCTCCTTAACTATGGCTACACCTTC.

The chain carries TRBV5-4 and TRBJ1-1; unclear D gene. Germline CDR1 reads SGHNT; CDR2 reads YYREEE (reference sequence). CDR3 length: 14 amino acids. Trimming pared 4 bases from V and 6 bases from J, leaving 16 bases between. CDR3: CASSLPVRGSEAFF. Written as DNA, the CDR3 is TGTGCCAGCAGCCTTCCCGTCCGTGGGTCTGAAGCTTTCTTT.

Ten or more counts support this clonotype. The gene calls are TRBV20-1 and TRBJ2-5; 9 positions match TRBD2. Germline lookup yields CDR1 DFQATT and CDR2 SNEGSKA (reference sequence). There are 16 residues in the CDR3. V lost 2 bases and J lost 2; bases outside the gene matches: 9. This CDR3 reads CSARNFLAGWQETQYF. Here the CDR3 DNA reads TGCAGTGCTAGAAACTTCCTAGCGGGGTGGCAAGAGACCCAGTACTTC.

The sample holds one count of this clonotype. The rearrangement links TRBV29-1 to TRBJ1-1, with 9 positions matching TRBD1. The ends lost 6 bases at V and 5 bases at J; junction bases unmatched: 19. Germline assignment: CDR1 SQVTM and CDR2 ANQGSEA. The CDR3 has 17 amino acids. The CDR3 region has the DNA TGCAGCGTCCAAAGGGGGAGGGACAGGGTGACGGGGACTGAAGCTTTCTTT. This encodes CSVQRGRDRVTGTEAFF.

In this sample, this clonotype turned up many times. The chain employs TRBV5-1 and TRBJ2-3; the D is unclear. Germline CDR1 and CDR2: SGHRS and YFSETQ. The V gene lost 3 bases and the J gene lost 7 bases, with 18 bases spanning the gap. The CDR3 is made up of 15 amino acids. The CDR3 loop reads CASSSTSEGSNTQYF. CDR3 bases: TGCGCCAGCAGCTCGACGTCCGAAGGCAGTAATACGCAGTATTTT. Full variable domain (rest looked up from reference TRBV5-1 and TRBJ2-3): KAGVTQTPRYLIKTRGQQVTLSCSPISGHRSVSWYQQTPGQGLQFLFEYFSETQRNKGNFPGRFSGRQFSNSRSEMNVSTLELGDSALYLCASSSTSEGSNTQYFGPGTRLTVL.

This clonotype was observed many times. The J gene is TRBJ2-5, the V gene TRBV12-5; the match to TRBD2 covers 10 bases. CDR3 length equals 16 residues. Germline V gene data show CDR1 as LGHNT and CDR2 as FRNRAP. V was clipped by 2 bases and J by 1 base; unmatched bases: 4. The CDR3 loop reads CASGLTASGGQETQYF. The DNA for the CDR3 is TGTGCTAGTGGTTTGACGGCTAGCGGGGGCCAAGAGACCCAGTACTTC.

There are many counts of this clonotype. This sequence joins TRBV29-1 and TRBJ1-1; D is unresolved. V lost 1 base, J lost 1 base, and 10 bases lay in between. CDR3 length: 14 amino acids. The germline V gene encodes CDR1 SQVTM and CDR2 ANQGSEA. CDR3 DNA: TGCAGCGTTGAAGGAGCACCGACGAACACTGAAGCTTTCTTT. This gives the protein CSVEGAPTNTEAFF.

The table lists this clonotype with many counts. The rearrangement uses TRBV6-1 and TRBJ1-1, with D hard to call. The V end lost 3 bases, the J end lost 2 bases, and 13 bases lay between the germline ends. The CDR3 spans 15 residues. Germline V lookup: CDR1 MNHNS, CDR2 SASEGT. The CDR3 sequence: CASSEAGTRNTEAFF. Here the CDR3 DNA reads TGTGCCAGCAGTGAGGCGGGTACGCGAAACACTGAAGCTTTCTTT.

The V gene is TRBV7-9, the J gene TRBJ1-2, with TRBD1 matching 10 bases. The CDR3 is 15 residues long. V lost 4 bases, J lost 8 bases, and 10 bases stayed unmatched. Looked up from germline, CDR1 is SEHNR and CDR2 is FQNEAQ (reference sequence). In nucleotides, the CDR3 is TGTGCCAGCAGCTCTCAAGACAGGGGGCTTTACGGCTACACCTTC. It codes for CASSSQDRGLYGYTF.

The V and J genes are TRBV10-3 and TRBJ1-5, with D unclear. Germline loops: CDR1 ENHRY, CDR2 SYGVKD. The V end lost 0 bases, the J end lost 7 bases, and 10 bases lay between the germline ends. This CDR3 comprises 14 residues. Here the CDR3 reads CAISESGYNQPQHF. As DNA, the CDR3 is TGTGCCATCAGTGAGTCAGGATACAACCAGCCCCAGCATTTT.

In regard to this clonotype: Possible read error: a much larger clone is one base away. V usage is TRBV3-1 and J usage is TRBJ2-4; 10 bases map to TRBD2. Looked up from germline, CDR1 is LGHDT and CDR2 is YNNKEL (reference sequence). The length of the CDR3 is 16 residues. The V segment lost 1 base and the J segment 7 bases; nucleotides outside the gene matches: 7. The CDR3 region has the DNA TGTGCCAGCAGCCAAGCGCAGCGGGGGGGCCAGAACATTCAGTACTTC. Its translation: CASSQAQRGGQNIQYF. Together with reference TRBV3-1 and TRBJ2-4, the CDR3 gives the full variable domain: DTAVSQTPKYLVTQMGNDKSIKCEQNLGHDTMYWYKQDSKKFLKIMFSYNNKELIINETVPNRFSPKSPDKAHLNLHINSLELGDSAVYFCASSQAQRGGQNIQYFGAGTRLSVL.